Reported below is one TCR beta chain. The antigen remains unidentified. The data originate from a study of siplizumab effects on memory and regulatory T cells. Study-wide results and limits: Alloreactive sequences traceable to unstimulated CD4+ memory cells declined significantly under siplizumab. It seemed that naive T cells were more diverse than memory cells and were major contributors to the alloresponse.

V dropped 5 bases and J dropped 3 bases, with 10 bases sitting between them. Germline-derived CDR1 and CDR2 are SGHAT and FQNNGV. The CDR3 length is 13 residues. The method was immunoSEQ multiplex PCR; TCRdb's version includes in-frame clones alone and lacks a portion of them. The table has 85,000 to 130,000 clones, approximately 94% seen once. The chain recombines TRBV11-2 with TRBJ1-2; D perhaps matches TRBD1 (6 bases). This clonotype was sampled from a human donor in good health. The sequencing input was Tregs sorted from blood. As DNA, the CDR3 is TGTGCCAGCAGCATTCAGGGGTACTATGGCTACACCTTC. This translates into CASSIQGYYGYTF.